The clone carrying this TCR beta chain came up many times. Its antigen is unidentified. J gave up 12 bases and V 5 bases, and 20 bases lay outside the gene matches. The CDR3 is 17 amino acids. The germline gives CDR1 KGHDR, CDR2 SFDVKD. This sample was taken from a study of CD8 T cells in ankylosing spondylitis. TCRdb re-derived calls from the 5' RACE reads in MiXCR, one entry per CDR3 protein. Of approximately 69,000 distinct CDR3 sequences listed, about 5% are singletons. Findings and limits, study-wide: Disease-linked clones had a CD8+ phenotype and relatively low frequency in peripheral blood. The study looked at matched synovial fluid samples from ankylosing spondylitis patients. Disease-linked clones were reported to be significantly enriched there. Within ankylosing spondylitis blood, a TCR beta motif made up of roughly eight highly homologous variants appeared to be characteristic. Some motif variants had been reported before (in reactive arthritis synovial fluid and blood).

This TCR was recovered from a male donor with ankylosing spondylitis or in good health (not recorded which). This rearrangement joins TRBV24-1 to TRBJ2-1, with 8 bases fitting TRBD2. Sequencing was done on a sample of blood, either unsorted or a sorted T cell fraction (not recorded which). The CDR3 sequence is CATSGNLLAGQKGGQFF. The CDR3 coding sequence is TGTGCCACCAGTGGTAACCTTCTAGCGGGCCAGAAAGGGGGGCAGTTCTTC.